This T cell receptor beta chain was sequenced in a study of cytomegalovirus exposure and HLA in healthy donors. The CDR3 contains 12 residues. Trimming stripped 8 bases from V and 5 bases from J, with 12 bases between. Germline-derived CDR1 and CDR2 are MGHDK and SYGVNS. Vbeta (60) and Jbeta (13) primers were used in the PCR. Clones were read by immunoSEQ multiplex PCR, and TCRdb kept only the in-frame ones, dropping some. The sample yields approximately 210,000 clones, around nine tenths seen once. The receptor's source is a woman in her late teens or twenties in good health and CMV-seronegative. The rearrangement links TRBV25-1 to TRBJ2-5; maybe TRBD2 (5 bases). The sequencing sample was made of PBMCs. CDR3 in DNA: TGTGCCAGCCGCCGGGAAGGCGAGACCCAGTACTTC. This encodes CASRREGETQYF.